These 5 T cell receptor beta chains originate from one sample sequenced in a study of early T cells in non-severe SARS-CoV-2 infection. TCRdb reprocessed the 5' RACE reads with MiXCR, giving one entry per CDR3 protein. The table includes tens of thousands of distinct CDR3 sequences, roughly 5% detected once. The material sequenced was whole blood. Every receptor here comes from an adult who was a healthcare worker with PCR-confirmed SARS-CoV-2 infection or an uninfected control (not recorded which).

Note on this clonotype: The junction shows a germline mismatch at one end, possibly a read error. The chain couples TRBV10-3 to TRBJ1-3; D unresolved. The CDR3 has 10 residues. Looked up from germline, CDR1 is ENHRY and CDR2 is SYGVKD. CDR3 bases: TGTGCCACCGGTGGAGACACCATATATTTT. Its translation is CATGGDTIYF.

This clonotype was picked up many times. V gene TRBV21-1 combines with J gene TRBJ1-1. TRBV21-1 is flagged as a pseudogene. The CDR3 extends over 17 amino acids. The chain's CDR3 is CASSPSVVNAINTEAFF. In DNA form, the CDR3 reads TGTGCCAGCAGCCCGTCCGTGGTGAACGCAATAAACACTGAAGCTTTCTTT.

This clonotype occurred many times. The rearrangement links TRBV7-2 to TRBJ2-5, with a possible D match to TRBD2 (5 bases). The germline V gene has CDR1 SGHTA and CDR2 FQGNSA. V was clipped by 5 bases and J by 3 bases, with 7 bases between them. This CDR3 contains 12 residues. The CDR3 sequence is CASSGEKETQYF. The DNA for the CDR3 is TGTGCCAGCAGCGGGGAGAAAGAGACCCAGTACTTC.

This clonotype was seen many times. This chain links TRBV5-1 with TRBJ2-4, with 9 positions matching TRBD1. From germline, CDR1 is SGHRS and CDR2 YFSETQ. The V segment lost 2 bases and the J segment 6 bases; nucleotides outside the gene matches: 9. This CDR3 is built from 16 residues. The CDR3 protein is CASSLSGGTGINIQYF. The CDR3 DNA reads TGCGCCAGCAGCTTAAGTGGCGGGACAGGGATAAACATTCAGTACTTC. The full variable domain, completed using reference TRBV5-1 and TRBJ2-4, is KAGVTQTPRYLIKTRGQQVTLSCSPISGHRSVSWYQQTPGQGLQFLFEYFSETQRNKGNFPGRFSGRQFSNSRSEMNVSTLELGDSALYLCASSLSGGTGINIQYFGAGTRLSVL.

This clonotype was observed at least ten times. The chain uses TRBV25-1 and TRBJ2-1, with a tentative D call TRBD1 (6 bases). The germline V and J ends were trimmed by 2 bases and 8 bases, with 19 bases remaining between them. In germline, CDR1 is MGHDK, CDR2 SYGVNS. The CDR3 contains 16 residues. The CDR3 DNA sequence: TGTGCCAGCAGTGAACTCAGGGGTTCTGTAGTGGATGAGCAGTTCTTC. Amino acids: CASSELRGSVVDEQFF.